The subject of this entry is one T cell receptor (beta chain). Its antigen is not identified. Germline loops: CDR1 MNHNY, CDR2 SVGAGI (reference sequence). V gave up 0 bases and J gave up 3 bases, with 9 bases separating them. This CDR3 contains 14 residues. The data were obtained in a study of OX40 agonist ivuxolimab in advanced cancers. Study in general: Participants could have had prior anti-PD-1, anti-PD-L1 or anti-CTLA-4 therapy, and about 40% had some.

The study's findings and limits: CD8+ T cells (on average) carried more expanded clones than CD4+ T cells. At 0.1 to 3.0 mg/kg and by week 6, clonal expansion occurred in CD4+ and CD8+ blood T cells.

The assay was immunoSEQ multiplex PCR, and TCRdb's table has in-frame clones only and misses some. The data show approximately 81,000 clones, with approximately 86% seen just once and around 0.97% held by the top ten. Sequencing was performed on CD4+ or CD8+ T cells sorted from blood, taken in a trial of the OX40 agonist ivuxolimab. The chain links TRBV6-6 to TRBJ2-7; the D is unclear. The TCR comes from an adult with an advanced solid tumor such as melanoma, head and neck, liver or kidney cancer. The CDR3 loop reads CASSYSKQLYEQYF. The CDR3 region has the DNA TGTGCCAGCAGTTACTCGAAACAGCTCTACGAGCAGTACTTC.